This TCR beta chain originates from a study of T cells in localized non-small cell lung cancer. Germline V CDR1 and CDR2: SGHNT, YENEEA. The CDR3 extends over 14 amino acids. Trimming removed 1 base at V and 1 base at J, with 7 bases between. The method was immunoSEQ multiplex PCR; TCRdb's version includes in-frame clones alone and lacks a portion of them. Here the sample spans 3,000 to 3,500 clones, under 55% being singletons. In the case of this clone: No antigen is known for it.

Points from the study as a whole: There was an association of higher blood T cell density with longer overall survival. Paired adjacent lung recovered a median about 61 of the top 100 tumor clones. Uninvolved adjacent lung showed higher T cell clonality than tumor.

The sample consisted of lymph node tissue, taken before any cancer treatment. V gene TRBV11-3 combines with J gene TRBJ1-2; no clear D gene. The sequence was collected from a woman aged 18 to 50 with stage I lung adenocarcinoma. The DNA of the CDR3 is TGTGCCAGCAGCTTAGGGGGAAGTAACTATGGCTACACCTTC. Protein: CASSLGGSNYGYTF.